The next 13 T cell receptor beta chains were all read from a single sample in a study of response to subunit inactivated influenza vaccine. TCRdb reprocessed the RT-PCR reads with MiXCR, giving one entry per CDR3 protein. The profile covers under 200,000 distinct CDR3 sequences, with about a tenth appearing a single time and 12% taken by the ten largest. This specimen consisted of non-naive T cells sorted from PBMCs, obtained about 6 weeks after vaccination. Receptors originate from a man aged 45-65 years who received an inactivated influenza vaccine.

The CDR3, as DNA: TGTGCCATCGGCCCCGGGCACCTCTGCTACAATGAGCAGTTCTTC. It translates to CAIGPGHLCYNEQFF. This sequence joins TRBV5-2 and TRBJ2-1; the table's TRBD1 call for D was not verified on the DNA. TRBV5-2 is termed a pseudogene. The CDR3 runs to 15 residues.

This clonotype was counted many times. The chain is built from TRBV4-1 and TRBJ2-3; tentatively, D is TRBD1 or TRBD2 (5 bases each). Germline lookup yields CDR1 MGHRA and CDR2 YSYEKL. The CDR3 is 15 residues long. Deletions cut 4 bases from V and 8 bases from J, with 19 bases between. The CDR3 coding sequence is TGCGCCAGCAGCCGGGACCGAACTCGAGGTGGTACGCAGTATTTT. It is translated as CASSRDRTRGGTQYF.

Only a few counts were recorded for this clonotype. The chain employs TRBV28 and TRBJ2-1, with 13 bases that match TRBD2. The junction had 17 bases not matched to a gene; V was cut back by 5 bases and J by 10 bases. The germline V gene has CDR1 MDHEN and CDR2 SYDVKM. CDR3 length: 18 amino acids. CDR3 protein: CASSGWTSGGFVPQEQFF. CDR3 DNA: TGTGCCAGCAGTGGATGGACTAGCGGGGGTTTCGTCCCACAGGAGCAGTTCTTC.

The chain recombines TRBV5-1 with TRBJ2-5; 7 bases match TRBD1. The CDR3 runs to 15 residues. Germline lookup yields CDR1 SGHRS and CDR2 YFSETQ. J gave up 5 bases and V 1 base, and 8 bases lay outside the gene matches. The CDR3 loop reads CASSLQGVPEETQYF. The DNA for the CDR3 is TGCGCCAGCAGCTTGCAGGGGGTCCCGGAGGAGACCCAGTACTTC.

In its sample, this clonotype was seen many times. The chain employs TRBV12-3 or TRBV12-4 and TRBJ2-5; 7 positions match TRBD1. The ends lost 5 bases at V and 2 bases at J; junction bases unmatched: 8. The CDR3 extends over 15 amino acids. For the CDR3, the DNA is TGTGCCAGCAGTCCAAACAGGGGCCGACAAGAGACCCAGTACTTC. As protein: CASSPNRGRQETQYF.

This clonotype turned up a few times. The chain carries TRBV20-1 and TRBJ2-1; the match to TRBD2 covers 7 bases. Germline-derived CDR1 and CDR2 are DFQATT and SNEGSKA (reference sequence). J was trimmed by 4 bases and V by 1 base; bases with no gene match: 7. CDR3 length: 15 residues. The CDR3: CSARVSGLQYNEQFF. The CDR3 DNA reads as TGCAGTGCTAGAGTGTCGGGACTACAGTACAATGAGCAGTTCTTC.

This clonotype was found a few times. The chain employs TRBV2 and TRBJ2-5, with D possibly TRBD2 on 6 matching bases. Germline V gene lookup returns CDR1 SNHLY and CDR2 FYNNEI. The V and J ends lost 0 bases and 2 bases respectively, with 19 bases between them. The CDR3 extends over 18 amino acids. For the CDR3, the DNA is TGTGCCAGCAGTGAAGCGCTTCCAGTTCTTGGAGGGCAAGAGACCCAGTACTTC. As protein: CASSEALPVLGGQETQYF.

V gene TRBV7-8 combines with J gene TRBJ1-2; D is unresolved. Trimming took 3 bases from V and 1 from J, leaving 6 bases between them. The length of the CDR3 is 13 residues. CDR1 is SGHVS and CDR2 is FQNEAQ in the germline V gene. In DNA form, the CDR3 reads TGTGCCAGCAGCTTTACAGTTAACTATGGCTACACCTTC. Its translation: CASSFTVNYGYTF.

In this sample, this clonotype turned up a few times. CDR3 region: CASSSRTSGGFTDTQYF. The CDR3 DNA is TGTGCCAGCAGCTCAAGAACTAGCGGGGGGTTTACAGATACGCAGTATTTT. The chain couples TRBV7-8 to TRBJ2-3; 12 bases map to TRBD2. The junction had 8 bases not matched to a gene; V was cut back by 4 bases and J by 3 bases. The CDR3 has 17 residues. The germline CDR1 and CDR2 sequences are SGHVS and FQNEAQ.

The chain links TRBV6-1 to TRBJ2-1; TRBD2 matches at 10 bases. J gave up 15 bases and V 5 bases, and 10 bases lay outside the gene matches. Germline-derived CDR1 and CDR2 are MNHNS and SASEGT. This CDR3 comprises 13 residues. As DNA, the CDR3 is TGTGCCAGCAGTAGCGGGGGGGCTGGCCTGCCGTTCTTC. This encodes CASSSGGAGLPFF.

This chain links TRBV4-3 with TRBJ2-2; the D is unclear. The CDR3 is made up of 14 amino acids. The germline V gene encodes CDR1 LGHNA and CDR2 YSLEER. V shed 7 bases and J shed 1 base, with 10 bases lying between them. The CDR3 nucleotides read TGCGCCAGCACCGAGACGGGGAACACCGGGGAGCTGTTTTTT. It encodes CASTETGNTGELFF.

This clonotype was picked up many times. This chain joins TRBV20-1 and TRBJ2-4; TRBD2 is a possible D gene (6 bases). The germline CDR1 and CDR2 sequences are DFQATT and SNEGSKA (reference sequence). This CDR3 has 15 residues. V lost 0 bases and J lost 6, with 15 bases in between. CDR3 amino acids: CSARDLSGRLNIQYF. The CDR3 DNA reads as TGCAGTGCTAGAGATTTATCGGGGAGGTTAAACATTCAGTACTTC.

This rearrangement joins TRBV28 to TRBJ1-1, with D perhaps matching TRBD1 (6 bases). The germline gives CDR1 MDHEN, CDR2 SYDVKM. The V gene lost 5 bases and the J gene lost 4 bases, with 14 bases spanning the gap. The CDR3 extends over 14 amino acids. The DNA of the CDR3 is TGTGCCAGCAGTGACATGGGGGGCGGCACTGAAGCTTTCTTT. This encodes CASSDMGGGTEAFF. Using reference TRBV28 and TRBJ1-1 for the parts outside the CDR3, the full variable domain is DVKVTQSSRYLVKRTGEKVFLECVQDMDHENMFWYRQDPGLGLRLIYFSYDVKMKEKGDIPEGYSVSREKKERFSLILESASTNQTSMYLCASSDMGGGTEAFFGQGTRLTVV.